This T cell receptor beta chain was identified during a study of STAT5B mutations in CD4+ large granular lymphocyte leukemia. Study conclusions and caveats: Patient CD4-sorted repertoires stayed more clonal than healthy ones after leukemic-clone removal. Top patient clones used TRBV06 genes more often: 8/27 versus 2/35 in controls.

This clone appeared a single time. Its cognate antigen is unknown. Assay: immunoSEQ multiplex PCR; the TCRdb copy retains only in-frame clones and omits some. The sample has 25,000 to 30,000 clones; 78% are singletons. CDR3 length: 15 amino acids. Trimming removed 8 bases from V and 5 bases from J, with 21 bases in between. The V gene's germline CDR1 is MDHEN and CDR2 SYDVKM. The V call is TRBV28, the J call TRBJ1-1, with D perhaps matching TRBD1 (5 bases). Sequencing input: CD4+ T cells from blood buffy coats. The clonotype comes from a human donor in good health. DNA of the CDR3: TGTGCCAGCCCCCCTGGGGGTGGTTTCGAGACTGAAGCTTTCTTT. Residues: CASPPGGGFETEAFF.